This entry features one TCR beta chain sequence. Antigen unknown. One junction end does not reproduce the germline sequence, and a read error may be involved. This record comes from a study of cytomegalovirus exposure and HLA in healthy donors. Germline V gene lookup returns CDR1 SEHNR and CDR2 FQNEAQ (reference sequence). CDR3 length: 13 residues. PCR primers comprised 60 Vbeta and 13 Jbeta primers. Sequencing was performed with immunoSEQ multiplex PCR; in TCRdb, only in-frame clones are kept and a portion is missing. Of approximately 140,000 clones in the sample, around 65% are singletons; the top ten hold 6.5%. General observations from the study: Reportedly, cytomegalovirus status was diagnosed with high sensitivity and specificity. The study flagged roughly 150 TCR beta chains as cytomegalovirus-associated.

This clonotype originated in a woman aged 60-70 years in good health and CMV-seronegative. The sample comprised PBMCs. The chain employs TRBV7-9 and TRBJ2-7, with D possibly being TRBD1 (6 bases). The CDR3 reads CSSSLVGGYEQYF. The CDR3, as DNA: TGTTCCAGCAGCCTGGTAGGGGGCTACGAGCAGTACTTC.